This passage covers 3 T cell receptor beta chains from one sample sequenced in a study of blood T cells in healthy people across ages. Sample-barcoded 5' priming and a J-beta primer mix drove a second PCR of roughly 7 to 11 cycles. Via MiXCR, TCRdb re-called the 5' RACE reads, giving one row per CDR3 protein. The data show just under 550,000 distinct CDR3 sequences, 20% to 30% seen once. This same sample was also part of a study on T cells of mothers and their children.

The sample comprised blood. The receptor set was obtained from a boy younger than 18 in good health.

In this sample, this clonotype turned up a few times. This chain connects TRBV5-1 to TRBJ2-5, with TRBD2 as a possible D gene (5 bases). Per the germline V gene, CDR1 is SGHRS and CDR2 is YFSETQ. The ends were cut back, 4 bases at V and 2 bases at J, with 12 bases in the middle. The CDR3 contains 14 residues. CDR3 nucleotides: TGCGCCAGCAGCGAAGAGGACTCGCAAGAGACCCAGTACTTC. Translating it yields CASSEEDSQETQYF.

This clonotype was counted between two and nine times. The chain uses TRBV18 and TRBJ2-7; 12 bases are shared with TRBD2. The CDR3 is made up of 15 amino acids. V lost 6 bases and J lost 3; bases outside the gene matches: 6. The germline gives CDR1 KGHSH, CDR2 LQKENI. CDR3 amino acids: CASSRPGLAGYEQYF. The CDR3 bases are TGTGCCAGCTCTCGACCGGGACTAGCGGGCTACGAGCAGTACTTC.

The V and J genes are TRBV19 and TRBJ1-1, with a tentative D call TRBD1 (6 bases). V gave up 5 bases and J gave up 1 base, with 11 bases separating them. Germline V gene sequence: CDR1 LNHDA, CDR2 SQIVND (reference sequence). This CDR3 spans 14 amino acids. The CDR3 coding sequence is TGTGCCAGTAGTTTCCCGACAGGGAACACTGAAGCTTTCTTT. It codes for CASSFPTGNTEAFF.